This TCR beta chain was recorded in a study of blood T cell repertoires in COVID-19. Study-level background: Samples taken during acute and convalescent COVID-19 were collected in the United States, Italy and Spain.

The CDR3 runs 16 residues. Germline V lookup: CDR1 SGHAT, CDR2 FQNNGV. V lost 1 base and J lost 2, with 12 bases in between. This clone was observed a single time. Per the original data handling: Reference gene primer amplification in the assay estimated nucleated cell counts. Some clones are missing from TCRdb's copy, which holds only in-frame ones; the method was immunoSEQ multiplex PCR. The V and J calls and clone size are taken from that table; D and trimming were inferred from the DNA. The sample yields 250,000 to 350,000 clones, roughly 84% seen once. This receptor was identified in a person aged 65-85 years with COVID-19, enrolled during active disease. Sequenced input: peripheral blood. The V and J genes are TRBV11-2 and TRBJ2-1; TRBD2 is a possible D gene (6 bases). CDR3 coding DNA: TGTGCCAGCAGCTTAGTGCCTAGCGTCACCTACAATGAGCAGTTCTTC. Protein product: CASSLVPSVTYNEQFF.